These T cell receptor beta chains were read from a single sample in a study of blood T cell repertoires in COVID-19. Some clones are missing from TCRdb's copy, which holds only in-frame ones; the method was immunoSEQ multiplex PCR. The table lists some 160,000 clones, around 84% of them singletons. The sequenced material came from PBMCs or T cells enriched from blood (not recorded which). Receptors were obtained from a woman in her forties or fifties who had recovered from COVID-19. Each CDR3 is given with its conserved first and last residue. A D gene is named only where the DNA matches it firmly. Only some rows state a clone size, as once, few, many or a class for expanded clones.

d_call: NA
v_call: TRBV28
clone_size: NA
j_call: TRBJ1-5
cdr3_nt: TGTGCCTCCGACGGGGATGGAACCCAGCATTTT
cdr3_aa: CASDGDGTQHF

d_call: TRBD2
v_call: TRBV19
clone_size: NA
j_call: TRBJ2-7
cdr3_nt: TGTGCCAGTAGTACCGCCGGGACTAGCGGGAAAAACGAGCAGTACTTC
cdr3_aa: CASSTAGTSGKNEQYF

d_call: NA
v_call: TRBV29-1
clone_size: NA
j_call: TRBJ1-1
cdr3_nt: TGCAGCGTCGAGACAGCGGGGGCTTTCTTT
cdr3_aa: CSVETAGAFF

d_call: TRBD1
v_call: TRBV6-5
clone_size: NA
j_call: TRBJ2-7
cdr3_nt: TGTGCCACCAGGAGACAGGGCTCCTACGAGCAGTACTTC
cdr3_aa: CATRRQGSYEQYF

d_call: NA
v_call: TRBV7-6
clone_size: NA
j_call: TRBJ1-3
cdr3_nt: TGTGCCAGCAGCACAGGGATTTTAGGGGGGACTACTGGAAACACCATATATTTT
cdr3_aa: CASSTGILGGTTGNTIYF

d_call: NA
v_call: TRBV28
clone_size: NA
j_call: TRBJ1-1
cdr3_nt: TGTGCCACCTGGGGGGGTTTGAACACTGAAGCTTTCTTT
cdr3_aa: CATWGGLNTEAFF

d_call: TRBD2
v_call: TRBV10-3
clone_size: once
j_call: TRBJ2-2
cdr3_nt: TGTGCCATCAGACCGGGACTAGCGGGGGGATGGGACACCGGGGAGCTGTTTTTT
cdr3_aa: CAIRPGLAGGWDTGELFF

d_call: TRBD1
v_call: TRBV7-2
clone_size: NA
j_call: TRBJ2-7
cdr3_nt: TGTGCCAGCAGCCCAAACAGGGGACCGTCCTACGAGCAGTACTTC
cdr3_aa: CASSPNRGPSYEQYF

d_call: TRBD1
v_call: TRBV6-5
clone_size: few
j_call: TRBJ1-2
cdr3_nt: TGTGCCAGCAGTTACATCCGAACAGGGGGGAACTATGGCTACACCTTC
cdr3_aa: CASSYIRTGGNYGYTF

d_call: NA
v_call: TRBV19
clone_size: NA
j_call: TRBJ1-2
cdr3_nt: TGTGCCAGTAGGACGAGGAAGGATGGCTACACCTTC
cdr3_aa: CASRTRKDGYTF

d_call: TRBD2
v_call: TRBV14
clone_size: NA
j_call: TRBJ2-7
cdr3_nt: TGTGCCAGCAGCCAAGTGACTTCGGGGGAGGGCCTCTACGAGCAGTACTTC
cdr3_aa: CASSQVTSGEGLYEQYF

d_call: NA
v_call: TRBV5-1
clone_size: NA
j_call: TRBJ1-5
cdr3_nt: TGCGCCAGCAGCTTGGGAGACAGCGGCAATCAGCCCCAGCATTTT
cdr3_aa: CASSLGDSGNQPQHF

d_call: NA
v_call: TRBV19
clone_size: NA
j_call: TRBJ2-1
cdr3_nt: TGTGCCAGTAGGGTGGAGATCACCCGACCTAATGAGCAGTTCTTC
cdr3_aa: CASRVEITRPNEQFF

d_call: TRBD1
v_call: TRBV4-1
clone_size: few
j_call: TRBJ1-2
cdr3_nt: TGCGCCAGCAGCCAAGCCGACAGGGCCTATGGCTACACCTTC
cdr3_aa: CASSQADRAYGYTF

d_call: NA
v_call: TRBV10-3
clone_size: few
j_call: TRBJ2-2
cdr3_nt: TGTGCCATCAGACAGGGAGTCGGGGAGCTGTTTTTT
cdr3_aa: CAIRQGVGELFF

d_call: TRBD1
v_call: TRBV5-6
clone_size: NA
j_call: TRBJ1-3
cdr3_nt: TGTGCCAGCAGCTTTATCCGGACAGGTGGAGTCCTGGGTCCCATATATTTT
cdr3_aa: CASSFIRTGGVLGPIYF

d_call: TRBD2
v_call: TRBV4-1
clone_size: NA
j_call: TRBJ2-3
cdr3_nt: TGCGCCAGCAGCCAACGGACTAGCGGAAGCACAGATACGCAGTATTTT
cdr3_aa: CASSQRTSGSTDTQYF

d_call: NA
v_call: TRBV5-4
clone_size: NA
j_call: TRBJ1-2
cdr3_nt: TGTGCCAGCAATACCCAGGCAGCATCTAACTATGGCTACACCTTC
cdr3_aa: CASNTQAASNYGYTF

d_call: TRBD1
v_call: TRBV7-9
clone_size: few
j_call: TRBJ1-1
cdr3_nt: TGTGCCAGCAGCTCCACAGACAGGGATCCCAAAGAAGCTTTCTTT
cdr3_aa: CASSSTDRDPKEAFF

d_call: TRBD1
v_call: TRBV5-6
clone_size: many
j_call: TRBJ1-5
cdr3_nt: TGTGCCAGCAGTCCCGGACAGGGGAGCAATCAGCCCCAGCATTTT
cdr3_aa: CASSPGQGSNQPQHF

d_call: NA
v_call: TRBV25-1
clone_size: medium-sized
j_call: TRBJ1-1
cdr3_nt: TGTGCCAGCAGTAACCGGGGTGAAGCTTTCTTT
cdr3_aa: CASSNRGEAFF

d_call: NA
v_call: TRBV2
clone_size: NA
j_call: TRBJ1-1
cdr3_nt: TGTGCCAGCAGGACGGAGGTAAACACTGAAGCTTTCTTT
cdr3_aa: CASRTEVNTEAFF

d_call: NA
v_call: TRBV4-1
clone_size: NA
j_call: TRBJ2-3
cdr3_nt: TGCGCCAGCAGCCAAGTACTAGCCCCACGCACAGATACGCAGTATTTT
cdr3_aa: CASSQVLAPRTDTQYF

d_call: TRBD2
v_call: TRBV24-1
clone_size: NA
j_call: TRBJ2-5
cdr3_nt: TGTGCCACCAGTCCAGCGGGAGGGCAGGAGACCCAGTACTTC
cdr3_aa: CATSPAGGQETQYF

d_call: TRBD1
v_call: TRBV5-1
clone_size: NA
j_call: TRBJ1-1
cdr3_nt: TGCGCCAGCACCATGACCCCGACAGGGTGGACTGAAGCTTTCTTT
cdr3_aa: CASTMTPTGWTEAFF

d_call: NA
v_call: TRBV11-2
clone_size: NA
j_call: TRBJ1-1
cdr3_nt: TGTGCCAGCAGCCGCGGGGGGATCGCTGAAGCTTTCTTT
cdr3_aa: CASSRGGIAEAFF

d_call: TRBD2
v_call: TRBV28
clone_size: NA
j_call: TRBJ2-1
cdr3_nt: TGTGCCAGCAGCCTAACTCCTAGCGGGGGGGTCAATGAGCAGTTCTTC
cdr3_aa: CASSLTPSGGVNEQFF

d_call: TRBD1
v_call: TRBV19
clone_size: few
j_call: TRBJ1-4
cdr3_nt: TGTGCCAGCCACAGGGGGCGGAGAGAAAAACTGTTTTTT
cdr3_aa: CASHRGRREKLFF

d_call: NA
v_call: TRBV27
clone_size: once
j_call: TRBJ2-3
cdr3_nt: TGTGCCAGCAATTCACTGAGTAGAGATACGCAGTATTTT
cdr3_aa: CASNSLSRDTQYF

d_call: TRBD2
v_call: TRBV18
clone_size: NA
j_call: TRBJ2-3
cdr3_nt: TGTGCCAGCTCACGTGGGGGTAGCGGGACCACAGATACGCAGTATTTT
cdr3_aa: CASSRGGSGTTDTQYF

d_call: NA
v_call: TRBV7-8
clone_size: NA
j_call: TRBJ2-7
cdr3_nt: TGTGCCAGCAGTCTCCCCCCCTCCCCCGAGCAGTACTTC
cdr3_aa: CASSLPPSPEQYF

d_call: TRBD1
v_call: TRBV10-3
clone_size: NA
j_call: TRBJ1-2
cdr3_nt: TGTGCCATCAGTCCGGGACAGGGAATCTATGGCTACACCTTC
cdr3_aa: CAISPGQGIYGYTF

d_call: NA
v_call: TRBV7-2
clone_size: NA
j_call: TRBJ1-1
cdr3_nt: TGTGCCAGCAGCTTATTAAAGGGGAATCTTGAAGCTTTCTTT
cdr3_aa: CASSLLKGNLEAFF

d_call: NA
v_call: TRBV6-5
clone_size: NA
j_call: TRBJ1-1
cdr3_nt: TGTGCCAGCAAGGGTAAGGGAGTGAACACTGAAGCTTTCTTT
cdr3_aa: CASKGKGVNTEAFF

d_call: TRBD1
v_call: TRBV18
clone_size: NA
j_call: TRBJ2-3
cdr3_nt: TGTGCCAGCTCACCAATCGGGACAGGGGGAACAGATACGCAGTATTTT
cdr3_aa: CASSPIGTGGTDTQYF

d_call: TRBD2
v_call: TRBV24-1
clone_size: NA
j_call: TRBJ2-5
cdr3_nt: TGTGCCACCAGTGACCCAGGGACTAGCGGACAAGAGACCCAGTACTTC
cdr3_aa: CATSDPGTSGQETQYF

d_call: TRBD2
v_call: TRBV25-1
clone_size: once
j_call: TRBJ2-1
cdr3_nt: TGTGCCAGCAGTGTCAGCGGGAACTCCTACAATGAGCAGTTCTTC
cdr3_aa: CASSVSGNSYNEQFF

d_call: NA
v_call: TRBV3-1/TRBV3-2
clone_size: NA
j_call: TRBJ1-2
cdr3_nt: TGTGCCAGCAGCCCCGGGACTAGGTTTGATGGCTACACCTTC
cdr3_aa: CASSPGTRFDGYTF

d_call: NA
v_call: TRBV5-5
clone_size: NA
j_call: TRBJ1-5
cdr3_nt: TGTGCCAGCAGCACCTCAGGGTTTAATCAGCCCCAGCATTTT
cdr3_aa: CASSTSGFNQPQHF

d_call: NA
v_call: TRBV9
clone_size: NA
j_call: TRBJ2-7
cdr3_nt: TGTGCCAGCAGCGGTAGTCGGGGCTACGAGCAGTACTTC
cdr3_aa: CASSGSRGYEQYF

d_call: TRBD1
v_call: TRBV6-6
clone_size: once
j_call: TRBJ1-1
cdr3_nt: TGTGCCACCCTCATCCGGGACAGGGGTGAAGCTTTCTTT
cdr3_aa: CATLIRDRGEAFF

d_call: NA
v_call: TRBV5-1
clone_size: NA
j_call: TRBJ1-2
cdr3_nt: TGCGCCAGCAGCGCTGGACTGACCTATGGCTACACCTTC
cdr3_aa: CASSAGLTYGYTF

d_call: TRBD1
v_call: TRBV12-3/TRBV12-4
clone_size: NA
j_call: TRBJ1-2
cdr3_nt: TGTGCCAGCAGATCGACAGGGTTCTATGGCTACACCTTC
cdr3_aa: CASRSTGFYGYTF

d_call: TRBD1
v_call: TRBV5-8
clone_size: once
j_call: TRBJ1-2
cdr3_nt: TGTGCCAGCAGCTTATGGGGACAGGGGAACTATGGCTACACCTTC
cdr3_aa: CASSLWGQGNYGYTF

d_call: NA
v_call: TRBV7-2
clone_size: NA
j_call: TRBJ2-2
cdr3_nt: TGTGCCAGCAGCACTGGCGGCACCGGGGAGCTGTTTTTT
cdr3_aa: CASSTGGTGELFF

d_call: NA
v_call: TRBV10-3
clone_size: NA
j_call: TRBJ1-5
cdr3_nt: TGTGCCATCAGTGAAGTGACCCCGGGGGGCAATCAGCCCCAGCATTTT
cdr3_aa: CAISEVTPGGNQPQHF

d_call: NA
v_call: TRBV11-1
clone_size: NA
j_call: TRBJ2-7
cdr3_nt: TGTGCCAGCAGCCGAGGCTACGAGCAGTACTTC
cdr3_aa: CASSRGYEQYF

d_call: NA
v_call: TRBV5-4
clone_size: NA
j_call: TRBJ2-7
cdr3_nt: TGTGCCAGCAGCAACCAAGAGAACGAGCAGTACTTC
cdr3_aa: CASSNQENEQYF

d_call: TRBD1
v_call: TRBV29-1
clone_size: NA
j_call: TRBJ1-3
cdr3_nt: TGCAGCGCGGACAGGGGTAGTAACACCATATATTTT
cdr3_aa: CSADRGSNTIYF